This entry is about one T cell receptor (beta chain). The antigen is unknown. Sample-barcoded 5' priming and a J-beta primer mix drove a second PCR of roughly 6 to 12 cycles. A template-switch adaptor with 12 random nucleotides tagged each cDNA molecule. MiXCR, run by TCRdb on the 5' RACE reads, gives a single entry per CDR3 protein. The sample includes under 2,000,000 distinct CDR3 sequences, around 50% of them seen just once. This CDR3 is 17 amino acids long. Germline assignment: CDR1 LGHNT and CDR2 FRNRAP. Between the trimmed V and J ends, which lost 4 bases and 7 bases, there was a span of 22 bases. The people who gave samples were healthy Caucasians from Russia, aged roughly 6 to 90. The sample is drawn from a study of blood T cells in healthy people across ages. Overall study context: About one barcoded beta molecule per two T cells was the capture yield of template switching.

Findings and limits, study-wide: Compared with aged donors, long-lived donors showed fewer expanded clones, suggesting selection.

The specimen sequenced was blood. The chain couples TRBV12-5 to TRBJ1-4, with D possibly TRBD1 on 5 matching bases. This clonotype was sampled from a woman aged 40 to 55 in good health. CDR3 nucleotide sequence: TGTGCTAGTGGTTCCCCCCTTGCCAGGCCAGGGAGTGAAAAACTGTTTTTT. It translates to CASGSPLARPGSEKLFF.